A selection of T cell receptor beta chains follows, all from one sample in a study of blood T cell repertoires in COVID-19. Assay: immunoSEQ multiplex PCR; the TCRdb copy retains only in-frame clones and omits some. The data show 90,000 to 120,000 clones, about 75% seen once. Source material: peripheral blood. These receptors were taken from a man older than 75 with acute or convalescent COVID-19. Each CDR3 is given without its conserved first and last residue. Fields, in order: J gene, V gene, CDR3 protein.

>TRBJ1-3|TRBV10-3
ATTDISLTIY
>TRBJ1-6|TRBV19
ASSLGQDPPLH
>TRBJ1-2|TRBV21-1
ASKVVGGGYGYT
>TRBJ2-1|TRBV7-2
ASSLGGGQGHEQF
>TRBJ1-2|TRBV28
ASSTFGQGWGYT
>TRBJ1-1|TRBV19
ASSMGQALRNTEAF
>TRBJ1-4|TRBV9
ASSPEQGASNEKLF
>TRBJ2-2|TRBV27
ASSFFEAGELF
>TRBJ1-2|TRBV11-2
ASSFDSNYGYT
>TRBJ1-6|TRBV30
AWRRNTWNSPLH
>TRBJ2-7|TRBV4-1
ASSQVETGSYEQY
>TRBJ2-4|TRBV19
ASSPRGERRIQY
>TRBJ1-2|TRBV19
ASSTRDGGSQGYT
>TRBJ2-7|TRBV11-2
ASSQSDSFSYEQY
>TRBJ2-7|TRBV15
ATSSPGGGSNSYEQY
>TRBJ2-7|TRBV15
ATSREGTGRVGPEQY
>TRBJ1-3|TRBV10-3
AISATGLGNTIY
>TRBJ2-7|TRBV5-6
ASSVSTVYEQY
>TRBJ1-1|TRBV6-5
ASKQANTEAF
>TRBJ2-7|TRBV7-8
ASSLARVPSYEQY
>TRBJ2-5|TRBV15
ATSREADGWDRVY
>TRBJ1-3|TRBV7-9
ASSLTGRGNTIY
>TRBJ1-5|TRBV27
ASSFGGGQGQPQH
>TRBJ1-1|TRBV3-1/TRBV3-2
ASMPRDRGVNTEAF
>TRBJ2-1|TRBV10-3
AILRGGSNNEQF
>TRBJ2-3|TRBV10-1
ASSEWASGSRDTQY
>TRBJ2-3|TRBV28
ASSPSGRGTDTQY
>TRBJ2-4|TRBV28
ASAYRVNIQY
>TRBJ2-3|TRBV18
ASSPGTSGTDTQY
>TRBJ2-5|TRBV7-2
ASSLVAAGGGETQY
>TRBJ2-7|TRBV27
ASRQGIHEQY
>TRBJ1-4|TRBV15
ATSRKTGGNEKLF
>TRBJ1-1|TRBV28
ASTIRTGYGEAF
>TRBJ2-3|TRBV7-9
ASSVGPGGSRTDTQY
>TRBJ2-1|TRBV7-2
ASSPRQGQF
>TRBJ1-6|TRBV7-9
ASSHAGDGSPLH
>TRBJ2-3|TRBV23-1
ASSQGPGTDTQY
>TRBJ1-6|TRBV5-1
ASSSGQGDSPLH
>TRBJ1-1|TRBV29-1
SVAVGNTEAF
>TRBJ1-4|TRBV6-6
ASRTGQAVGEKLF
>TRBJ1-1|TRBV29-1
SVRTGGNTEAF
>TRBJ2-1|TRBV24-1
ATSERGPRQREGQGEQF
>TRBJ1-5|TRBV7-9
ASSYTGVNQPQH
>TRBJ2-7|TRBV21-1
ASSNGQGASYEQY
>TRBJ2-2|TRBV11-2
ASSLLTNTGELF
>TRBJ2-3|TRBV15
ATSRSSGPGTDTQY
>TRBJ2-5|TRBV29-1
SVRQQETQY
>TRBJ2-1|TRBV9
ASSVVSYEQF
>TRBJ2-6|TRBV27
ACSTGSGANVLT
>TRBJ2-7|TRBV19
ASKDWKSYEQY
>TRBJ1-6|TRBV27
ASSFANSPLH
>TRBJ1-6|TRBV28
ASSFGAAGPGRKTSPLH
>TRBJ2-2|TRBV11-3
ASSPHPGELF
>TRBJ1-2|TRBV5-1
ASSSGQGALGYT
>TRBJ2-3|TRBV3-1/TRBV3-2
ASSQAAGTSTDTQY
>TRBJ2-1|TRBV5-5
ASSFAGLLNNEQF
>TRBJ1-2|TRBV10-2
ASSDPGNYT
>TRBJ2-5|TRBV28
ASSSAGGGLETQY
>TRBJ2-3|TRBV5-1
ASSSTSTDTQY
>TRBJ1-1|TRBV6-5
ATPSNTEAF